Included here is one T cell receptor beta chain sequence, with context. The antigen remains undetermined. The record originates from a study of tumor-infiltrating lymphocytes in localized non-small cell lung cancer. The protocol was immunoSEQ multiplex PCR, while the TCRdb copy is restricted to in-frame clones and leaves out a portion. Of 25,000 to 30,000 clones listed, approximately 83% were seen once; the top ten hold roughly 2%. Study results and limitations: Tumor T-cell fraction from TCR sequencing was not associated with recurrence-free survival (p = 0.61).

The TCR originated in a human donor with non-small cell lung cancer. The sequenced sample consisted of lung tumor tissue.

The CDR3 is CASSTSGLGSSYNSPLHF. The CDR3 DNA reads TGTGCCAGTAGTACCTCAGGATTGGGGAGCTCCTATAATTCACCCCTCCACTTT. The chain joins TRBV19 to TRBJ1-6, with no clear D. The CDR3 has 18 residues. Trimming removed 4 bases from V and 0 bases from J, with 16 bases in between. Germline V gene sequence: CDR1 LNHDA, CDR2 SQIVND (reference sequence).